The entry that follows covers one TCR beta chain sequence. Produced via immunoSEQ multiplex PCR; TCRdb's table is partial and in-frame only. The sample records fewer than 300,000 clones, 65% to 90% being singletons. Seattle-derived patients entered the study during active infection and were followed longitudinally. These data originate in a study of blood T cell repertoires in COVID-19. V shed 7 bases, J shed 0 bases, and the junction held 1 base outside the gene matches. In germline, CDR1 is ENHRY, CDR2 SYGVKD. CDR3 length: 14 amino acids. The V and J genes are TRBV10-3 and TRBJ2-3, with 10 bases fitting TRBD1. Sequences were obtained from peripheral blood. The TCR originated in a man between 45 and 60 years old with COVID-19, enrolled during active disease. In nucleotides, the CDR3 is TGTGCCATCAAGGGACAGGGGAGCACAGATACGCAGTATTTT. As protein: CAIKGQGSTDTQYF.